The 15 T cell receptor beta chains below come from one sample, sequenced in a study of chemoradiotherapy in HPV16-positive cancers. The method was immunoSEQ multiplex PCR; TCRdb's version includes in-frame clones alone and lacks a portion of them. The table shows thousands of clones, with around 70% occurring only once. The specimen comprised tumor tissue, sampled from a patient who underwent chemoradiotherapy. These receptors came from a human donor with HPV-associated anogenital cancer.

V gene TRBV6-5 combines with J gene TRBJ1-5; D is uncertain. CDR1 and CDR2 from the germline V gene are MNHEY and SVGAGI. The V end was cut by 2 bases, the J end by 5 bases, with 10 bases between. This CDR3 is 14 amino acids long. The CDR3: CASSYGYEDQPQHF. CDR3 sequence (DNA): TGTGCCAGCAGTTACGGTTATGAGGATCAGCCCCAGCATTTT.

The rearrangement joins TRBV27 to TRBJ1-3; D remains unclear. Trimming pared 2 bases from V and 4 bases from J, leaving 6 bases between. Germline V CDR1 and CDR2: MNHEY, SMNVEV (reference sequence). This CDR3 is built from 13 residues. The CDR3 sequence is CASSLNAGNTIYF. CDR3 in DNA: TGTGCCAGCAGTTTAAACGCAGGAAACACCATATATTTT.

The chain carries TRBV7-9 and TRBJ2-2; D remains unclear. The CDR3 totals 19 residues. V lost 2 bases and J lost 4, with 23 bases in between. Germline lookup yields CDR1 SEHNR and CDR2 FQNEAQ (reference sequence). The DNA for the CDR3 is TGTGCCAGCAGCTTATATTACAGAGTTAAACAGCCATGCACCGGGGAGCTGTTTTTT. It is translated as CASSLYYRVKQPCTGELFF.

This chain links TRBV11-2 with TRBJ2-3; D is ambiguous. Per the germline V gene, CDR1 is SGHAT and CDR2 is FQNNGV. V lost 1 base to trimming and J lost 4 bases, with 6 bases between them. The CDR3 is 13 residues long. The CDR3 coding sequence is TGTGCCAGCAGCTTAGCCAGTCCAGATACGCAGTATTTT. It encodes CASSLASPDTQYF.

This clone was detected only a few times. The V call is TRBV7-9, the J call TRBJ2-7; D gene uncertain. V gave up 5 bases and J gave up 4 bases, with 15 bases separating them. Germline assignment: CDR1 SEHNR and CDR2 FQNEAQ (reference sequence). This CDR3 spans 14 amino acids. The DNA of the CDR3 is TGTGCCAGCAGCCACAACAACCGAGCGTACGAGCAGTACTTC. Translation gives CASSHNNRAYEQYF.

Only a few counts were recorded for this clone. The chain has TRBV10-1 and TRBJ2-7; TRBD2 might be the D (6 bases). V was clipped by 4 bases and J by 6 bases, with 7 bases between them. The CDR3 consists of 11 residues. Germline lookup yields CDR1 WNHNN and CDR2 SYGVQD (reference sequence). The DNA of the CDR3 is TGCGCCAGCAGTGCAGCGGGCGAGCAGTACTTC. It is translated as CASSAAGEQYF.

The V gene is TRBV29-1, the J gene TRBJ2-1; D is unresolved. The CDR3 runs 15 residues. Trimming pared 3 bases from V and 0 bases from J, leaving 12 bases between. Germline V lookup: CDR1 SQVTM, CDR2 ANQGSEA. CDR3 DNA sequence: TGCAGCGTTGACGGCGAGGCAGCCTCCTACAATGAGCAGTTCTTC. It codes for CSVDGEAASYNEQFF.

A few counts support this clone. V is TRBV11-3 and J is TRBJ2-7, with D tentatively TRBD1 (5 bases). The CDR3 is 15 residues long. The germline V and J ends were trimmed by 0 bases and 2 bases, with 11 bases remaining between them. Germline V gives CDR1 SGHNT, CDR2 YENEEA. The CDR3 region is CASSLDPTATYEQYF. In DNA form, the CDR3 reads TGTGCCAGCAGCTTAGACCCGACAGCTACCTACGAGCAGTACTTC. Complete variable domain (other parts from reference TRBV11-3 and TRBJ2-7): EAGVVQSPRYKIIEKKQPVAFWCNPISGHNTLYWYLQNLGQGPELLIRYENEEAVDDSQLPKDRFSAERLKGVDSTLKIQPAELGDSAVYLCASSLDPTATYEQYFGPGTRLTVT.

The CDR3 DNA follows: TGTGCCAGCAGTGAACTCGCGGGAGGGTTTGAGACCCAGTACTTC. This encodes CASSELAGGFETQYF. The chain joins TRBV6-1 to TRBJ2-5; 9 positions agree with TRBD2. The germline CDR1 and CDR2 sequences are MNHNS and SASEGT. This CDR3 region has 15 residues. Trimming at V came to 2 bases and at J to 5 bases, leaving 6 bases not matched to a gene.

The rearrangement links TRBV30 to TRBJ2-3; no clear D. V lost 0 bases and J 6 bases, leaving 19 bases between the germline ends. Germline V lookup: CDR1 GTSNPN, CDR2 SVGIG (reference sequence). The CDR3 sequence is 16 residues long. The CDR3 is CAWSVSARVFADTQYF. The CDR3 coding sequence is TGTGCCTGGAGTGTATCGGCTAGAGTCTTCGCGGATACGCAGTATTTT. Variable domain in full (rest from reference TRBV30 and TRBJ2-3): SQTIHQWPATLVQPVGSPLSLECTVEGTSNPNLYWYRQAAGRGLQLLFYSVGIGQISSEVPQNLSASRPQDRQFILSSKKLLLSDSGFYLCAWSVSARVFADTQYFGPGTRLTVL.

This CDR3 is CASGLERVTGDEAFF. The CDR3 nucleotides are TGTGCTAGTGGTTTGGAACGGGTCACGGGGGACGAAGCTTTCTTT. This rearrangement joins TRBV12-5 to TRBJ1-1; a weak D match, TRBD1 (5 bases). The CDR3 has 15 amino acids. Germline V gene lookup returns CDR1 LGHNT and CDR2 FRNRAP. V shed 1 base and J shed 8 bases, with 17 bases lying between them.

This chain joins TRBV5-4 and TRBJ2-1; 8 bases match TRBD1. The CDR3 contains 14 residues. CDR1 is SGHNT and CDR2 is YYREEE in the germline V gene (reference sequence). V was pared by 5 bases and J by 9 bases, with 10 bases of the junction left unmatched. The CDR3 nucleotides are TGTGCCAGCAGTTTCGAGACAGGGGTTGGTGAGCAGTTCTTC. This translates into CASSFETGVGEQFF.

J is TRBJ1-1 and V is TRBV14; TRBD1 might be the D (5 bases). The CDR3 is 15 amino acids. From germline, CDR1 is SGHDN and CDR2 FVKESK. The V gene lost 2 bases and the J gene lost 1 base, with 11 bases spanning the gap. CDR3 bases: TGTGCCAGCAGCCAACTAACAGGTTGGAACACTGAAGCTTTCTTT. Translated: CASSQLTGWNTEAFF.

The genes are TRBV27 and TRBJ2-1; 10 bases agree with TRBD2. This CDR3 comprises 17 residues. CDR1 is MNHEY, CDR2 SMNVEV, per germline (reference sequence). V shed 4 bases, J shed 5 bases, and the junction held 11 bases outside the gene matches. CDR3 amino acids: CASSSAPLAGVDNEQFF. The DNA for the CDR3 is TGTGCCAGCAGTTCGGCCCCTCTAGCGGGAGTCGACAATGAGCAGTTCTTC.

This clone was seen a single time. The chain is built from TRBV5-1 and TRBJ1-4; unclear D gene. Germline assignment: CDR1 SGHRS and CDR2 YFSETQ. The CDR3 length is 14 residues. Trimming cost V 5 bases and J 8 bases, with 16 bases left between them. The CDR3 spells CASRSGPVGEKLFF. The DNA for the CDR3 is TGCGCCAGCAGATCAGGTCCGGTTGGGGAAAAACTGTTTTTT. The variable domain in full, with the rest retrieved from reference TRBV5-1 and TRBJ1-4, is KAGVTQTPRYLIKTRGQQVTLSCSPISGHRSVSWYQQTPGQGLQFLFEYFSETQRNKGNFPGRFSGRQFSNSRSEMNVSTLELGDSALYLCASRSGPVGEKLFFGSGTQLSVL.